The text below deals with one TCR beta chain. Here immunoSEQ multiplex PCR was the method, and the copy in TCRdb shows in-frame clones only, minus some. This table has 40,000 to 45,000 clones, 85% to 95% appearing once. The sample belongs to a study of T cell changes during pregnancy in multiple sclerosis. The sample comprised peripheral blood. The sequence came from a female donor with multiple sclerosis, enrolled in a pregnancy study.

The CDR3 DNA is TGTGCCAGCAGTGTAGCGGATGGAGTCAATGAGCAGTTCTTC. This encodes CASSVADGVNEQFF. The chain has TRBV25-1 and TRBJ2-1, with a tentative D call TRBD2 (6 bases). The V end lost 4 bases, the J end lost 6 bases, and 13 bases lay between the germline ends. This CDR3 has 14 residues. CDR1 and CDR2 from the germline V gene are MGHDK and SYGVNS. Variable domain in full (rest from reference TRBV25-1 and TRBJ2-1): EADIYQTPRYLVIGTGKKITLECSQTMGHDKMYWYQQDPGMELHLIHYSYGVNSTEKGDLSSESTVSRIRTEHFPLTLESARPSHTSQYLCASSVADGVNEQFFGPGTRLTVL.